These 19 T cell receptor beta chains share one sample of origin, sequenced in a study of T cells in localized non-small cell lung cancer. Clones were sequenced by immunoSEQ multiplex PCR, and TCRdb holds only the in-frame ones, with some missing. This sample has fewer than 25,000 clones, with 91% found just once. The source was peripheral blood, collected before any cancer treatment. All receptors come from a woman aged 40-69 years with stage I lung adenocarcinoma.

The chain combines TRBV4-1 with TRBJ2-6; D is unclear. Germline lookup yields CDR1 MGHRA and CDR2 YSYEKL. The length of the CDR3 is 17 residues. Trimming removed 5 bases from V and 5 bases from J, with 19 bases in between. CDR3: CASSLREPQSRANVLTF. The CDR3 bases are TGCGCCAGCAGCTTGCGAGAACCACAAAGTCGGGCCAACGTCCTGACTTTC.

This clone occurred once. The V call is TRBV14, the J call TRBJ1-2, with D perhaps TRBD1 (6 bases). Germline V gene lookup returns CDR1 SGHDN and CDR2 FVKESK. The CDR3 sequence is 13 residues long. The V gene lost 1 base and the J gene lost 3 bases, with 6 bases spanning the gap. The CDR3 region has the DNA TGTGCCAGCAGCCAAGGACAGGACTATGGCTACACCTTC. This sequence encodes CASSQGQDYGYTF.

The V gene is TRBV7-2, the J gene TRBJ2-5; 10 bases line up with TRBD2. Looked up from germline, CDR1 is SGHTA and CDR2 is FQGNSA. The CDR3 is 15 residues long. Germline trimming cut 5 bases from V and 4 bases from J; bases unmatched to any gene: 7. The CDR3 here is CASSPPGLARETQYF. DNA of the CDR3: TGTGCCAGCAGCCCCCCGGGACTAGCGAGAGAGACCCAGTACTTC.

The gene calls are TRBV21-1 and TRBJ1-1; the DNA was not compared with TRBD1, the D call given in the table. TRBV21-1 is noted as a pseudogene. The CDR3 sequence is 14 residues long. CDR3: CASSTGRRGTEAFF. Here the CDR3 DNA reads TGTGCCAGCAGCACGGGACGCAGGGGCACTGAAGCTTTCTTT.

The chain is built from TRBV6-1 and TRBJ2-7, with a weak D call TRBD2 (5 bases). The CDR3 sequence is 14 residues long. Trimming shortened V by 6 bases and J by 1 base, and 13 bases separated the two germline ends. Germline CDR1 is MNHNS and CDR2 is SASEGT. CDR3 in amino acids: CASRESGTSYEQYF. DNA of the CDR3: TGTGCCAGCAGGGAAAGCGGTACATCCTACGAGCAGTACTTC.

CDR3 DNA: TGTGCCAGCTCACCAGAAGATAGCAATCAGCCCCAGCATTTT. Encoded protein: CASSPEDSNQPQHF. The chain employs TRBV18 and TRBJ1-5; D gene uncertain. There are 14 residues in the CDR3. Germline CDR1 KGHSH, CDR2 LQKENI. V lost 2 bases to trimming and J lost 0 bases, with 5 bases between them. The whole variable domain, filled in from reference TRBV18 and TRBJ1-5, reads NAGVMQNPRHLVRRRGQEARLRCSPMKGHSHVYWYRQLPEEGLKFMVYLQKENIIDESGMPKERFSAEFPKEGPSILRIQQVVRGDSAAYFCASSPEDSNQPQHFGDGTRLSIL.

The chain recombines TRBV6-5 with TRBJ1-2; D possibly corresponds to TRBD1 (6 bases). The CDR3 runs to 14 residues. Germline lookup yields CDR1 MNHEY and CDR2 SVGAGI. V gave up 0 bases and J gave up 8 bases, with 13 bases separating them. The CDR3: CASSYSGGAGGYTF. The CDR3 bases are TGTGCCAGCAGTTACTCAGGGGGGGCGGGCGGCTACACCTTC.

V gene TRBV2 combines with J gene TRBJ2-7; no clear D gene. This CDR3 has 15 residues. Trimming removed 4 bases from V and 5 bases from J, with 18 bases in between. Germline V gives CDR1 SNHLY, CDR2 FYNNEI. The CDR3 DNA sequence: TGTGCCAGCAGTGGTCGGACCAAAGGGTTCGACGAGCAGTACTTC. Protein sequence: CASSGRTKGFDEQYF.

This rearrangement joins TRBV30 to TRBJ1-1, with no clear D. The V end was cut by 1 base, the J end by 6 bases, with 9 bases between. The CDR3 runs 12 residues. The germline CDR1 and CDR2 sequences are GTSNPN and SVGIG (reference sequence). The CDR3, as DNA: TGTGCCTGGAGTGCTGCGACATCTGAAGCTTTCTTT. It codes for CAWSAATSEAFF. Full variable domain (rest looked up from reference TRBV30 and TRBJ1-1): SQTIHQWPATLVQPVGSPLSLECTVEGTSNPNLYWYRQAAGRGLQLLFYSVGIGQISSEVPQNLSASRPQDRQFILSSKKLLLSDSGFYLCAWSAATSEAFFGQGTRLTVV.

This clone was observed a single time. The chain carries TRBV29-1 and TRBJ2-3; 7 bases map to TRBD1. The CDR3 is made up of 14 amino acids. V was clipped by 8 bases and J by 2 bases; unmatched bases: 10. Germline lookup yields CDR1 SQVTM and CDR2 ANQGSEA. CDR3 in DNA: TGCAGCTCTCGAGGGGGCCGGTCCACAGATACGCAGTATTTT. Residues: CSSRGGRSTDTQYF.

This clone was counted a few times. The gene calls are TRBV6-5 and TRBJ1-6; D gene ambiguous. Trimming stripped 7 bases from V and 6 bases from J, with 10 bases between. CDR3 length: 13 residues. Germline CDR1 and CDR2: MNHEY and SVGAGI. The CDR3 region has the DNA TGTGCCAGCAACTTACACCCTAATTCACCCCTCCACTTT. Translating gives CASNLHPNSPLHF.

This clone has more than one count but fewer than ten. CDR3 amino acids: CASGLVQGTNTEAFF. CDR3 nucleotides: TGTGCCAGCGGGTTGGTACAGGGTACGAACACTGAAGCTTTCTTT. The genes are TRBV2 and TRBJ1-1, with D perhaps matching TRBD1 (6 bases). The CDR3 extends over 15 amino acids. Germline V lookup: CDR1 SNHLY, CDR2 FYNNEI. Trimming took 8 bases from V and 1 from J, leaving 17 bases between them.

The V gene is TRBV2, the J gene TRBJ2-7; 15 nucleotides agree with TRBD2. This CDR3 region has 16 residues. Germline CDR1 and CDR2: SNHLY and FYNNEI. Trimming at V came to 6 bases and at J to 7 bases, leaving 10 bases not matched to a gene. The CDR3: CASRARTSGGAGEQYF. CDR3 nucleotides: TGTGCCAGCAGGGCAAGGACTAGCGGGGGGGCTGGAGAGCAGTACTTC.

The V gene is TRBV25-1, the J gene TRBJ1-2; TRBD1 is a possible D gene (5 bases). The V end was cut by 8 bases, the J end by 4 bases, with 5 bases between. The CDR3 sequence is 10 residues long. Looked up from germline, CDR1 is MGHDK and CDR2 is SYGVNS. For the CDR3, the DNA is TGTGCCAGCGGGACCTATGGCTACACCTTC. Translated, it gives CASGTYGYTF.

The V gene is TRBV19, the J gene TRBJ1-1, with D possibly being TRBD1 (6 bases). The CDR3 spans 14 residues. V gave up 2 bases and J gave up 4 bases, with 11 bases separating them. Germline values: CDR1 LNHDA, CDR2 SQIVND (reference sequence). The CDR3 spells CASSIPGEATEAFF. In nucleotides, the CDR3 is TGTGCCAGTAGTATACCAGGGGAGGCCACTGAAGCTTTCTTT.

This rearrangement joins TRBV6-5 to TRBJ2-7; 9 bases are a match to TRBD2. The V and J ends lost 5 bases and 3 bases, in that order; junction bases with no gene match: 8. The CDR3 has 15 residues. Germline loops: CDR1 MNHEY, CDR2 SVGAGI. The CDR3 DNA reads TGTGCCAGCAGTCTACAGCGGGAGGAGAACTACGAGCAGTACTTC. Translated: CASSLQREENYEQYF.

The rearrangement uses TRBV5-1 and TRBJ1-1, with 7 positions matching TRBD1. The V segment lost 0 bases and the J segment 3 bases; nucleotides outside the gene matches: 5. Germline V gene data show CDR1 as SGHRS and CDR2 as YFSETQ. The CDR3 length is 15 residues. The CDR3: CASSLELGGHTEAFF. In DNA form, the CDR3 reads TGCGCCAGCAGCTTGGAGTTAGGGGGCCACACTGAAGCTTTCTTT.

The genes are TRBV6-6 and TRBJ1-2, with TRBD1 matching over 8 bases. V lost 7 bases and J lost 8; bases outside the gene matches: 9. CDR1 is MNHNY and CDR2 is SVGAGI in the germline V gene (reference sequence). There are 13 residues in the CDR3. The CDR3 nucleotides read TGTGCCAGCAACCCCGTGGACAGGGAAGGCTACACCTTC. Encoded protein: CASNPVDREGYTF.

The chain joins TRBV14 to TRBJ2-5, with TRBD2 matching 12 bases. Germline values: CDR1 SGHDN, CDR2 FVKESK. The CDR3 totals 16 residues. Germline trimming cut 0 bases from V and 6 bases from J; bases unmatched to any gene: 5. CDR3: CASSQDWTSGAQTQYF. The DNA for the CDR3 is TGTGCCAGCAGCCAAGATTGGACTAGCGGGGCCCAGACCCAGTACTTC.